This entry lists 32 T cell receptor beta chains sequenced from one sample in a study of blood T cell repertoires in COVID-19 (dated by TCRdb to the early 2020s). The library came from the immunoSEQ multiplex PCR assay. Entries here come from immuneACCESS through TCRdb and include only in-frame sequences with V and J called. Some clones fail to appear in such tables; in the studies checked, an unresolved V gene covers under half of the shortfall, and the cause of the remainder is unknown. The sample includes about 83,000 clones, with about 82% observed a single time. The top ten hold about 7.8% of the sample. Sequenced input: peripheral blood. The receptors originated from a man in his fifties or sixties with active COVID-19.

The chain combines TRBV2 with TRBJ1-1, with no clear D. Germline CDR1 is SNHLY and CDR2 is FYNNEI. The CDR3 sequence is 14 residues long. Trimming stripped 7 bases from V and 0 bases from J, with 12 bases between. CDR3 region: CASTPAGLNTEAFF. DNA for the CDR3: TGTGCCAGCACCCCGGCGGGCTTGAACACTGAAGCTTTCTTT.

This chain joins TRBV5-1 and TRBJ2-7; 10 bases are a match to TRBD1. The V segment lost 4 bases and the J segment 5 bases; nucleotides outside the gene matches: 6. CDR1 and CDR2 from the germline V gene are SGHRS and YFSETQ. The CDR3 has 14 residues. CDR3 sequence reads: CASSRGQGNDEQYF. In nucleotides, the CDR3 is TGCGCCAGCAGCAGGGGACAGGGGAACGACGAGCAGTACTTC. The full variable domain, rest sourced from reference TRBV5-1 and TRBJ2-7, is KAGVTQTPRYLIKTRGQQVTLSCSPISGHRSVSWYQQTPGQGLQFLFEYFSETQRNKGNFPGRFSGRQFSNSRSEMNVSTLELGDSALYLCASSRGQGNDEQYFGPGTRLTVT.

With respect to this clone: The same CDR3 also results from other DNA sequences found in this sample. The chain employs TRBV28 and TRBJ1-2; D gene uncertain. The germline CDR1 and CDR2 sequences are MDHEN and SYDVKM. V lost 2 bases to trimming and J lost 4 bases, with 5 bases between them. The CDR3 has 12 amino acids. The CDR3 region is CASSLRLYGYTF. In DNA, the CDR3 is TGTGCCAGCAGTTTAAGACTCTATGGCTACACCTTC.

This clone was picked up a small number of times. The chain has TRBV11-2 and TRBJ2-7; TRBD1 aligns across 8 bases. The CDR3 runs 16 residues. The germline V gene has CDR1 SGHAT and CDR2 FQNNGV. The ends lost 0 bases at V and 2 bases at J; junction bases unmatched: 6. The DNA for the CDR3 is TGTGCCAGCAGCTTAGATCGGGACAGGCCTACCTACGAGCAGTACTTC. Translation: CASSLDRDRPTYEQYF.

This clone was observed a single time. This chain connects TRBV29-1 to TRBJ2-1; TRBD1 matches at 8 bases. The germline CDR1 and CDR2 sequences are SQVTM and ANQGSEA. Losses at the gene ends were 7 bases for V and 0 bases for J; bases not matched to a gene: 8. CDR3 length: 15 amino acids. CDR3 sequence reads: CSARDRLSSYNEQFF. The CDR3 DNA reads as TGCAGCGCACGGGACAGGCTGAGCTCCTACAATGAGCAGTTCTTC.

This clone was seen just once. The chain carries TRBV7-9 and TRBJ1-2; 9 bases map to TRBD1. Germline-derived CDR1 and CDR2 are SEHNR and FQNEAQ (reference sequence). The CDR3 has 16 residues. With 1 base clipped from V and 4 bases from J, the junction kept 7 bases outside the gene matches. CDR3: CASSLEDRGAGYGYTF. CDR3 sequence (DNA): TGTGCCAGCAGCTTAGAGGACAGGGGCGCAGGCTATGGCTACACCTTC.

The chain carries TRBV4-3 and TRBJ2-6; 8 nucleotides align to TRBD1. The length of the CDR3 is 18 residues. With V trimmed by 6 bases and J by 3 bases, 13 bases remained unmatched. Germline V gene data show CDR1 as LGHNA and CDR2 as YSLEER. The CDR3 reads CASSLAGGALSGANVLTF. In nucleotides, the CDR3 is TGCGCCAGCAGTCTCGCAGGGGGCGCGTTGAGTGGGGCCAACGTCCTGACTTTC.

This sequence joins TRBV5-1 and TRBJ2-2; no clear D gene. Trimming cost V 4 bases and J 4 bases, with 8 bases left between them. Germline V gene sequence: CDR1 SGHRS, CDR2 YFSETQ. CDR3 length equals 13 residues. CDR3 in amino acids: CASSPVPTGELFF. The CDR3 DNA reads as TGCGCCAGCAGCCCGGTACCCACCGGGGAGCTGTTTTTT.

The gene calls are TRBV7-9 and TRBJ1-3, with 8 bases aligning to TRBD1. CDR3 size: 16 residues. CDR1 is SEHNR, CDR2 FQNEAQ, per germline (reference sequence). The V and J ends lost 5 bases and 3 bases, in that order; junction bases with no gene match: 9. DNA of the CDR3: TGTGCCAGCAGCCCCTTCGGACAGGGAGGTGGAAACACCATATATTTT. Amino acid sequence: CASSPFGQGGGNTIYF.

The chain couples TRBV5-5 to TRBJ1-1; 7 bases align to TRBD1. The length of the CDR3 is 12 residues. CDR1 is SGHKS and CDR2 is YYEKEE in the germline V gene (reference sequence). The ends lost 4 bases at V and 5 bases at J; junction bases unmatched: 2. CDR3 sequence: CASSPGGTEAFF. The DNA of the CDR3 is TGTGCCAGCAGCCCAGGGGGGACTGAAGCTTTCTTT.

The J gene is TRBJ1-3, the V gene TRBV9; D gene uncertain. V shed 0 bases and J shed 0 bases, with 10 bases lying between them. CDR1 is SGDLS, CDR2 YYNGEE, per germline. This CDR3 has 16 amino acids. CDR3 amino acids: CASSVAPTNSGNTIYF. In DNA form, the CDR3 reads TGTGCCAGCAGCGTAGCCCCGACAAACTCTGGAAACACCATATATTTT.

The genes are TRBV14 and TRBJ2-7; TRBD1 agrees at 10 bases. CDR1 is SGHDN and CDR2 is FVKESK in the germline V gene. Losses at the gene ends were 4 bases for V and 4 bases for J; bases not matched to a gene: 10. This CDR3 has 16 amino acids. Written as DNA, the CDR3 is TGTGCCAGCAGCCCGCCCGTGGGACAGGGGATTTACGAGCAGTACTTC. This translates into CASSPPVGQGIYEQYF.

The gene calls are TRBV3-1 (or the pseudogene TRBV3-2) and TRBJ1-2; the match to TRBD1 covers 7 bases. Germline V gene sequence: CDR1 LGHDT, CDR2 YNNKEL (reference sequence). The J segment lost 4 bases and the V segment lost 4 bases, leaving 9 bases of the junction unmatched. This CDR3 region has 15 residues. Here the CDR3 DNA reads TGTGCCAGCAGCCCCTCCGGGACAGCGAGCTATGGCTACACCTTC. It codes for CASSPSGTASYGYTF.

The rearrangement uses TRBV5-1 and TRBJ2-7, with 7 bases that match TRBD2. The germline CDR1 and CDR2 sequences are SGHRS and YFSETQ. This CDR3 region has 15 residues. The V and J ends lost 4 bases and 6 bases, in that order; junction bases with no gene match: 13. The CDR3 spells CASSRGGEGGPEQYF. The CDR3 DNA reads TGCGCCAGCAGCCGCGGGGGAGAGGGAGGGCCCGAGCAGTACTTC. Full variable domain (remainder filled in from reference TRBV5-1 and TRBJ2-7): KAGVTQTPRYLIKTRGQQVTLSCSPISGHRSVSWYQQTPGQGLQFLFEYFSETQRNKGNFPGRFSGRQFSNSRSEMNVSTLELGDSALYLCASSRGGEGGPEQYFGPGTRLTVT.

V is TRBV16 and J is TRBJ1-1; a possible D gene is TRBD1 (5 bases). The germline V gene has CDR1 KGHSY and CDR2 FQNENV. This CDR3 region has 13 residues. V lost 2 bases and J lost 1, with 5 bases in between. The CDR3 loop is CASSQQGNTEAFF. The CDR3 coding sequence is TGTGCCAGCAGCCAACAGGGGAACACTGAAGCTTTCTTT.

The rearrangement links TRBV18 to TRBJ2-1, with D hard to call. The CDR3 sequence is 16 residues long. Trimming cost V 4 bases and J 3 bases, with 16 bases left between them. CDR1 and CDR2 (germline): KGHSH, LQKENI. CDR3 sequence (DNA): TGTGCCAGCTCACGCATCCTAGTTACCGACTACAATGAGCAGTTCTTC. Amino acid sequence: CASSRILVTDYNEQFF.

The J gene is TRBJ1-6, the V gene TRBV3-1 (or the pseudogene TRBV3-2); 9 bases agree with TRBD1. Per the germline V gene, CDR1 is LGHDT and CDR2 is YNNKEL (reference sequence). J gave up 9 bases and V 1 base, and 7 bases lay outside the gene matches. This CDR3 contains 16 residues. CDR3 DNA: TGTGCCAGCAGCCAAGGCTCCGGGACAGGGAGTTCACCCCTCCACTTT. Translation gives CASSQGSGTGSSPLHF.

The chain links TRBV27 to TRBJ2-7, with D maybe TRBD1 (6 bases). Germline V gene sequence: CDR1 MNHEY, CDR2 SMNVEV (reference sequence). Trimming shortened V by 0 bases and J by 4 bases, and 16 bases separated the two germline ends. This CDR3 has 16 residues. CDR3 sequence: CASSLSGQSVGYEQYF. The CDR3 DNA reads TGTGCCAGCAGTTTATCAGGACAGTCTGTGGGGTACGAGCAGTACTTC.

V gene TRBV2 combines with J gene TRBJ2-7; 12 bases align to TRBD1. J gave up 7 bases and V 0 bases, and 4 bases lay outside the gene matches. The CDR3 totals 15 residues. Per the germline V gene, CDR1 is SNHLY and CDR2 is FYNNEI. The CDR3 loop is CASSEAGTGGTEQYF. DNA of the CDR3: TGTGCCAGCAGTGAAGCAGGGACAGGGGGCACGGAGCAGTACTTC.

The chain uses TRBV27 and TRBJ2-3, with a weak D call TRBD2 (5 bases). Germline-derived CDR1 and CDR2 are MNHEY and SMNVEV (reference sequence). Trimming removed 7 bases at V and 0 bases at J, with 14 bases between. There are 15 residues in the CDR3. Here the CDR3 DNA reads TGTGCCAGCATGGAAGGAGGTTCTAGCACAGATACGCAGTATTTT. This codes for CASMEGGSSTDTQYF.

The CDR3 nucleotides are TGCGCCAGCAGCCAAGGGGGGTTGGGGACAGCCAACACTGAAGCTTTCTTT. The encoded protein is CASSQGGLGTANTEAFF. The genes are TRBV4-1 and TRBJ1-1; 7 positions match TRBD1. Trimming removed 1 base from V and 2 bases from J; junction bases left unmatched: 10. The CDR3 loop spans 17 amino acids. Germline-derived CDR1 and CDR2 are MGHRA and YSYEKL.

This chain joins TRBV3-1 (or the pseudogene TRBV3-2) and TRBJ2-1; 7 nucleotides agree with TRBD2. Losses at the gene ends were 3 bases for V and 10 bases for J; bases not matched to a gene: 12. CDR1 is LGHDT, CDR2 YNNKEL, per germline (reference sequence). The CDR3 length is 15 residues. This chain's CDR3 is CASSHDMGLPLEQFF. The CDR3 DNA is TGTGCCAGCAGCCATGATATGGGACTACCTTTGGAGCAGTTCTTC.

The chain couples TRBV3-1 (or the pseudogene TRBV3-2) to TRBJ2-3, with 7 bases aligning to TRBD1. The CDR3 runs 19 residues. In germline, CDR1 is LGHDT, CDR2 YNNKEL (reference sequence). V gave up 1 base and J gave up 0 bases; unmatched junction bases: 13. The CDR3 nucleotides read TGTGCCAGCAGCCAAGCTTCTAGGGGGCCTGAATCTAGCACAGATACGCAGTATTTT. This sequence encodes CASSQASRGPESSTDTQYF.

This chain joins TRBV27 and TRBJ2-1; D is unresolved. The V gene's germline CDR1 is MNHEY and CDR2 SMNVEV (reference sequence). Trimming shortened V by 2 bases and J by 13 bases, and 24 bases separated the two germline ends. This CDR3 contains 16 residues. The CDR3 spells CASSLSVSATWLPQFF. The CDR3 DNA reads TGTGCCAGCAGTTTAAGCGTGTCTGCAACCTGGCTACCACAGTTCTTC.

This chain uses TRBV9 with TRBJ2-7; D perhaps matches TRBD2 (7 bases). The V end lost 0 bases, the J end lost 3 bases, and 13 bases lay between the germline ends. The CDR3 runs to 15 residues. From germline, CDR1 is SGDLS and CDR2 YYNGEE. The chain's CDR3 is CASSVEEGGDYEQYF. Written as DNA, the CDR3 is TGTGCCAGCAGCGTAGAAGAGGGGGGGGACTACGAGCAGTACTTC.

The V and J genes are TRBV7-9 and TRBJ2-1; 14 nucleotides agree with TRBD2. V shed 4 bases and J 10 bases; nucleotides not matched to a gene: 6. This CDR3 comprises 15 residues. Germline CDR1 SEHNR, CDR2 FQNEAQ (reference sequence). The CDR3 sequence is CASSSGLAGVSEQFF. DNA of the CDR3: TGTGCCAGCAGCTCGGGACTAGCGGGAGTAAGCGAGCAGTTCTTC.

The chain links TRBV30 to TRBJ2-4; D is uncertain. The CDR3 contains 13 residues. Germline loops: CDR1 GTSNPN, CDR2 SVGIG (reference sequence). Trimming left V 3 bases short and J 9 bases short, with 15 bases between. The CDR3: CAWSPGLYGIQYF. The CDR3, as DNA: TGTGCCTGGAGCCCGGGTTTGTATGGCATTCAGTACTTC.

V and J are TRBV29-1 and TRBJ1-2; 10 bases are a match to TRBD1. Trimming at V came to 6 bases and at J to 7 bases, leaving 8 bases not matched to a gene. Germline values: CDR1 SQVTM, CDR2 ANQGSEA. This CDR3 is built from 13 residues. The CDR3 DNA reads TGCAGCGTCCTCTCGGGACAGGGGACTGGCTACACCTTC. This codes for CSVLSGQGTGYTF. Together with reference TRBV29-1 and TRBJ1-2, the CDR3 gives the full variable domain: SAVISQKPSRDICQRGTSLTIQCQVDSQVTMMFWYRQQPGQSLTLIATANQGSEATYESGFVIDKFPISRPNLTFSTLTVSNMSPEDSSIYLCSVLSGQGTGYTFGSGTRLTVV.

The DNA of the CDR3 is TGTGCCAGCAGCCTCCTGGGACAGGGGGAAAATTCACCCCTCCACTTT. Encoded protein: CASSLLGQGENSPLHF. V and J are TRBV5-6 and TRBJ1-6; 11 bases are a match to TRBD1. This CDR3 has 16 residues. Trimming at V came to 4 bases and at J to 7 bases, leaving 7 bases not matched to a gene. Germline-derived CDR1 and CDR2 are SGHDT and YYEEEE.

The gene calls are TRBV15 and TRBJ2-7, with a possible D match to TRBD2 (6 bases). Trimming left V 1 base short and J 5 bases short, with 15 bases between. CDR1 LNHNV and CDR2 YYDKDF come from the germline V gene (reference sequence). This CDR3 is built from 15 residues. For the CDR3, the DNA is TGTGCCACCAGCAGAGCTAGCGCCCATGAGAACGAGCAGTACTTC. Residues: CATSRASAHENEQYF.

The rearrangement uses TRBV4-3 and TRBJ2-7, with D possibly being TRBD1 (6 bases). Germline CDR1 is LGHNA and CDR2 is YSLEER. Trimming left V 1 base short and J 3 bases short, with 13 bases between. CDR3 length: 15 amino acids. CDR3 region: CASSQGVVQGYEQYF. The CDR3 DNA reads as TGCGCCAGCAGCCAAGGTGTCGTACAGGGCTACGAGCAGTACTTC.

The gene calls are TRBV11-3 and TRBJ1-5, with D perhaps TRBD1 (5 bases). V was clipped by 1 base and J by 7 bases, with 11 bases between them. The CDR3 is 14 residues long. CDR1 SGHNT and CDR2 YENEEA come from the germline V gene. As DNA, the CDR3 is TGTGCCAGCAGCTTAGTAGGGGCGCGGCAGCCCCAGCATTTT. Its protein product is CASSLVGARQPQHF.